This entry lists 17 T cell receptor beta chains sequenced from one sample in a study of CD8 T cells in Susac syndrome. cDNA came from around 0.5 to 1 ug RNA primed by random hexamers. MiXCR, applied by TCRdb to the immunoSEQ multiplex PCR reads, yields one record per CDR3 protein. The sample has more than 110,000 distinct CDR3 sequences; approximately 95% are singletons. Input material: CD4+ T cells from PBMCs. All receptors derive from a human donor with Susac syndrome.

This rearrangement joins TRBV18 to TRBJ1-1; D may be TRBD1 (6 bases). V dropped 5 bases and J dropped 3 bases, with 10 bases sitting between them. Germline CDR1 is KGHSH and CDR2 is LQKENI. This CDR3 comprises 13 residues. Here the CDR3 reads CASSTNRDTEAFF. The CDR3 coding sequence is TGTGCCAGCTCAACCAACAGGGACACTGAAGCTTTCTTT. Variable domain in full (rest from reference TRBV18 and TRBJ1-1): NAGVMQNPRHLVRRRGQEARLRCSPMKGHSHVYWYRQLPEEGLKFMVYLQKENIIDESGMPKERFSAEFPKEGPSILRIQQVVRGDSAAYFCASSTNRDTEAFFGQGTRLTVV.

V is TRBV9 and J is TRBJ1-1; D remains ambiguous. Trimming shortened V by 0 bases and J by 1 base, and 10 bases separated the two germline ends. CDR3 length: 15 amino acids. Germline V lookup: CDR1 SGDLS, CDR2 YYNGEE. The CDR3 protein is CASSVVGSPNTEAFF. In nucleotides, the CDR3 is TGTGCCAGCAGCGTAGTCGGCAGCCCGAACACTGAAGCTTTCTTT.

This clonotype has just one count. The CDR3 DNA reads TGTGCTAGTGGTTTGCTCTGGAATGAGCAGTTCTTC. Its translation: CASGLLWNEQFF. V gene TRBV12-5 combines with J gene TRBJ2-1; no definite D call. The V gene lost 2 bases and the J gene lost 7 bases, with 6 bases spanning the gap. Per the germline V gene, CDR1 is LGHNT and CDR2 is FRNRAP. The CDR3 is 12 amino acids. Supplemented by reference TRBV12-5 and TRBJ2-1, the full variable domain reads DARVTQTPRHKVTEMGQEVTMRCQPILGHNTVFWYRQTMMQGLELLAYFRNRAPLDDSGMPKDRFSAEMPDATLATLKIQPSEPRDSAVYFCASGLLWNEQFFGPGTRLTVL.

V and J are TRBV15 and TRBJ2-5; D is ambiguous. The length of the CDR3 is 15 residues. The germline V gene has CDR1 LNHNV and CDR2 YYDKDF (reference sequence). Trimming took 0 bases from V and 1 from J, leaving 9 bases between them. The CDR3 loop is CATSRDSTVQETQYF. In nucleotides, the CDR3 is TGTGCCACCAGCAGAGATTCGACGGTCCAAGAGACCCAGTACTTC. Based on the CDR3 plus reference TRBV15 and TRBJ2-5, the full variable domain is DAMVIQNPRYQVTQFGKPVTLSCSQTLNHNVMYWYQQKSSQAPKLLFHYYDKDFNNEADTPDNFQSRRPNTSFCFLDIRSPGLGDTAMYLCATSRDSTVQETQYFGPGTRLLVL.

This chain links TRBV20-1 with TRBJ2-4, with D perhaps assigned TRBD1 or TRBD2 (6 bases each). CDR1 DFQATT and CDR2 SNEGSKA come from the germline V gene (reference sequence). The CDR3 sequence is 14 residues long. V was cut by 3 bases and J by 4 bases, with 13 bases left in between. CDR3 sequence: CSASRGGHKNIQYF. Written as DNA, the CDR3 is TGCAGTGCTAGCCGTGGGGGGCATAAAAACATTCAGTACTTC.

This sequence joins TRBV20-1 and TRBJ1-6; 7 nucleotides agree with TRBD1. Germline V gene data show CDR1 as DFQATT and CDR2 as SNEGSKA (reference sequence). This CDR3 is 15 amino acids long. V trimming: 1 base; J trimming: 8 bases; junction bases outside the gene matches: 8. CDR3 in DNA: TGCAGTGCTAGAGGGGAAACAGGGGTGCATTCACCCCTCCACTTT. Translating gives CSARGETGVHSPLHF.

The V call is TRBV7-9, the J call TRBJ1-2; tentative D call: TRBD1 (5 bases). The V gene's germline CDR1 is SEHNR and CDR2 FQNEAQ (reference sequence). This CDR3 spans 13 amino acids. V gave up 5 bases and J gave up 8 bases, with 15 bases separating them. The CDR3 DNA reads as TGTGCCAGCAGCCAGACCATGGAGGGGGGCTACACCTTC. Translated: CASSQTMEGGYTF. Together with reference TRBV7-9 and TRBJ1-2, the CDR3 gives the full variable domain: DTGVSQNPRHKITKRGQNVTFRCDPISEHNRLYWYRQTLGQGPEFLTYFQNEAQLEKSRLLSDRFSAERPKGSFSTLEIQRTEQGDSAMYLCASSQTMEGGYTFGSGTRLTVV.

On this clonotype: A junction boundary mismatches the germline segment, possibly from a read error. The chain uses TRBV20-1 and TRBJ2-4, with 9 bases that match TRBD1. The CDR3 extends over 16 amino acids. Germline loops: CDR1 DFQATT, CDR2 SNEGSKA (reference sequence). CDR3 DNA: TGCAGTGCTGGAGAAACAGGGGGCGCTTCCAAAAACATTCAGTACTTC. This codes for CSAGETGGASKNIQYF.

The CDR3 sequence is CASSLAPGQGFYEQYF. DNA of the CDR3: TGCGCCAGCAGCTTGGCCCCCGGACAGGGATTCTACGAGCAGTACTTC. The chain joins TRBV5-1 to TRBJ2-7; 8 bases are a match to TRBD1. Trimming removed 0 bases from V and 3 bases from J; junction bases left unmatched: 8. Germline assignment: CDR1 SGHRS and CDR2 YFSETQ. This CDR3 contains 16 residues.

The CDR3 DNA follows: TGCAGTGCTAGAGGTGGCGGGGGTAGCTCCTACGAGCAGTACTTC. It yields the protein CSARGGGGSSYEQYF. V gene TRBV20-1 combines with J gene TRBJ2-7; 7 bases map to TRBD2. Per the germline V gene, CDR1 is DFQATT and CDR2 is SNEGSKA (reference sequence). Trimming cost V 1 base and J 0 bases; bases outside gene matches: 6. CDR3 length: 15 residues.

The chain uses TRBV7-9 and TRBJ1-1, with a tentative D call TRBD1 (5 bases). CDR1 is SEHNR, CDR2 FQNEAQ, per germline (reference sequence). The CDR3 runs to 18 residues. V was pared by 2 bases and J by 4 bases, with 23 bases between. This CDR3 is CASSLRAGGAGGGTEAFF. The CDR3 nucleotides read TGTGCCAGCAGCTTAAGAGCCGGGGGAGCGGGAGGTGGCACTGAAGCTTTCTTT.

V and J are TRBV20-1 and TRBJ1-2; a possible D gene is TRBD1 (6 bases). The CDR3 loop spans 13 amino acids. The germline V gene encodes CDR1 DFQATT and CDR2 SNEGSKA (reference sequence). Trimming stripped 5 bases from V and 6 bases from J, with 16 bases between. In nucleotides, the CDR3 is TGCAGTGCTTCTACTCAGGGGCGGGATGGCTACACCTTC. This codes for CSASTQGRDGYTF.

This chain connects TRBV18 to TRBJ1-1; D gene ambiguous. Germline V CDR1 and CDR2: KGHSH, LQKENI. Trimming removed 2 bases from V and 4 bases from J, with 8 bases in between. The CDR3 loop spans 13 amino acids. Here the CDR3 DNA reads TGTGCCAGCTCACCAGGGTTTGGCACTGAAGCTTTCTTT. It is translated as CASSPGFGTEAFF.

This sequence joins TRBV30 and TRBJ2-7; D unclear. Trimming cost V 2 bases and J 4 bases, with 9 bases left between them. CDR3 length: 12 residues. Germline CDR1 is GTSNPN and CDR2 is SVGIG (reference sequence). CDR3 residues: CAWSRGTYEQYF. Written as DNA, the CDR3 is TGTGCCTGGAGTAGAGGCACGTACGAGCAGTACTTC.

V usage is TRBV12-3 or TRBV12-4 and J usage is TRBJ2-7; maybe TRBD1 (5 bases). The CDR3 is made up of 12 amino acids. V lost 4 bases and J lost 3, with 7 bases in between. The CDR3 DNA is TGTGCCAGCAGTTCAGGGATCTACGAGCAGTACTTC. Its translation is CASSSGIYEQYF.

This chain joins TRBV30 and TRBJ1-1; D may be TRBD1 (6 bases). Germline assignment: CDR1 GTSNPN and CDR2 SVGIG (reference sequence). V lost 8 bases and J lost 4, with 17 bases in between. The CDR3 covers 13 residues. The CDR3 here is CARNDQGRTEAFF. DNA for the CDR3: TGTGCCCGGAACGATCAGGGGCGCACTGAAGCTTTCTTT.

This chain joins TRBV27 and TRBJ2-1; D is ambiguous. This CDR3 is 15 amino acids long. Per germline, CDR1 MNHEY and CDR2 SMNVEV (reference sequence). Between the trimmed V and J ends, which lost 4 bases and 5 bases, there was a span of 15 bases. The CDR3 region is CASSSRPTRNNEQFF. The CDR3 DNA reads TGTGCCAGCAGTTCCAGACCGACAAGAAACAATGAGCAGTTCTTC.